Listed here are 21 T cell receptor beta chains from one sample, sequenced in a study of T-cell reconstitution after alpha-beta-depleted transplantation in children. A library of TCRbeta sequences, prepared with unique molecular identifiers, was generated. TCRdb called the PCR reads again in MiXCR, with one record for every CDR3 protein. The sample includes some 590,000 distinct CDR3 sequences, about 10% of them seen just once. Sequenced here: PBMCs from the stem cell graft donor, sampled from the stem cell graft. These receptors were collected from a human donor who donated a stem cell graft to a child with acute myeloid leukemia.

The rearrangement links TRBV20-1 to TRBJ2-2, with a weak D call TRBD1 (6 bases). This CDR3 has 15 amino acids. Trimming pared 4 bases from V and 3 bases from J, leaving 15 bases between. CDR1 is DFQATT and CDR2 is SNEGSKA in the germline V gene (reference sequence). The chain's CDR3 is CSATVQQGYTGELFF. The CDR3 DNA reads TGCAGTGCTACAGTACAACAGGGCTACACCGGGGAGCTGTTTTTT.

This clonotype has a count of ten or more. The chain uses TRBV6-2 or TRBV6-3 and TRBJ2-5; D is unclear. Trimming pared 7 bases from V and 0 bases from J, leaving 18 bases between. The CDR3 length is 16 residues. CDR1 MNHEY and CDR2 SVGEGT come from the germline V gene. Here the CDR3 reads CASTNTADVYQETQYF. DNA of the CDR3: TGTGCCAGCACTAACACTGCCGACGTGTACCAAGAGACCCAGTACTTC.

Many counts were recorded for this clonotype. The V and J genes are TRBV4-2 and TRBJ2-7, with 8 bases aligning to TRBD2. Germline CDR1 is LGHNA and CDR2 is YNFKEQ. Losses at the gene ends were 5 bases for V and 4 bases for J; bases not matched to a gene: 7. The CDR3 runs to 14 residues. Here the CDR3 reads CASSEPGLGYEQYF. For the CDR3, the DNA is TGTGCCAGCAGCGAACCGGGACTAGGGTACGAGCAGTACTTC.

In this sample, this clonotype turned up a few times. CDR3 coding DNA: TGTGCCAGCAGCTTAGCGCAGAATCCCTCCTACGAGCAGTACTTC. Translation gives CASSLAQNPSYEQYF. The genes are TRBV7-2 and TRBJ2-7, with D unresolved. The germline V gene has CDR1 SGHTA and CDR2 FQGNSA. V was trimmed by 0 bases and J by 0 bases, leaving 9 bases between them. The CDR3 runs to 15 residues.

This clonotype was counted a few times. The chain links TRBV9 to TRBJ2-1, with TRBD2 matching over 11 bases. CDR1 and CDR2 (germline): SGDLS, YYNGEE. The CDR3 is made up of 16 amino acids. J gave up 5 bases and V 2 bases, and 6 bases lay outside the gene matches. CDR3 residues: CASSVAWTSGHNEQFF. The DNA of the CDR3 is TGTGCCAGCAGCGTGGCCTGGACTAGCGGGCACAATGAGCAGTTCTTC. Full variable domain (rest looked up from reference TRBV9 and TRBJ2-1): DSGVTQTPKHLITATGQRVTLRCSPRSGDLSVYWYQQSLDQGLQFLIQYYNGEERAKGNILERFSAQQFPDLHSELNLSSLELGDSALYFCASSVAWTSGHNEQFFGPGTRLTVL.

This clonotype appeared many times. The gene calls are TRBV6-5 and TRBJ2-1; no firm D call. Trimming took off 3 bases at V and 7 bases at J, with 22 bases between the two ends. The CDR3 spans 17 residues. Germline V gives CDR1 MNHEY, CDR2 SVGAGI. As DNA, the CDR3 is TGTGCCAGCAGTTATGTCTCTAGTCCACCTCAAGGGAATGAGCAGTTCTTC. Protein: CASSYVSSPPQGNEQFF.

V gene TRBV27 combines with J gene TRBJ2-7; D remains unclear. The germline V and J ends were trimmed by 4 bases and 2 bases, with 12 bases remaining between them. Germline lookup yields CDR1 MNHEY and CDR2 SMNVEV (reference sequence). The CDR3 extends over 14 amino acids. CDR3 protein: CASSSPGNAYEQYF. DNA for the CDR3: TGTGCCAGCAGTTCCCCGGGCAACGCCTACGAGCAGTACTTC.

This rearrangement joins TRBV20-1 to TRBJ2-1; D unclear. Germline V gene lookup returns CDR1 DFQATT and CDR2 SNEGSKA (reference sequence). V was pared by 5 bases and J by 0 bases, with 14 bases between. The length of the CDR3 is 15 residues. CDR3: CSALSDSRSYNEQFF. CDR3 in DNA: TGCAGTGCTCTTTCCGACTCCCGCTCCTACAATGAGCAGTTCTTC.

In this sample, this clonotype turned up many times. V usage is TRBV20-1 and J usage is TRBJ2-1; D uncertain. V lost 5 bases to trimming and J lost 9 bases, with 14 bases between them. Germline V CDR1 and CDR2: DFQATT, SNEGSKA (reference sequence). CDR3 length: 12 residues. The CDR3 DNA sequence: TGCAGTGCTCCTAAGGAAGGACGTGAGCAGTTCTTC. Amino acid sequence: CSAPKEGREQFF.

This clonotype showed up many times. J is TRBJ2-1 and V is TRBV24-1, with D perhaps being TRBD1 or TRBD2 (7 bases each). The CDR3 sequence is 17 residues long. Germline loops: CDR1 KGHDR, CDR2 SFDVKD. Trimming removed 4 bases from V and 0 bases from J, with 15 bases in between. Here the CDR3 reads CATSDLGGDSSYNEQFF. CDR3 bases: TGTGCCACCAGTGACCTAGGGGGGGACAGCTCCTACAATGAGCAGTTCTTC.

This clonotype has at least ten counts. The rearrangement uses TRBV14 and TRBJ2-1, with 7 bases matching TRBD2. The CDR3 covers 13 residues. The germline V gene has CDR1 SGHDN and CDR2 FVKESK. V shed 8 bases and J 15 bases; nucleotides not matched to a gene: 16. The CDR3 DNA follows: TGTGCCAGCCACGTCGCCGGGGACTACCGGACGTTCTTC. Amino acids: CASHVAGDYRTFF.

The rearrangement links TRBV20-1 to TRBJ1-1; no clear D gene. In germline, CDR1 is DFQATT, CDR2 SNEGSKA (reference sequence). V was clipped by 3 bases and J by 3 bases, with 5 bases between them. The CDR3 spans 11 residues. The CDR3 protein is CSASPDTEAFF. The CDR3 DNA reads TGCAGTGCTAGCCCTGACACTGAAGCTTTCTTT.

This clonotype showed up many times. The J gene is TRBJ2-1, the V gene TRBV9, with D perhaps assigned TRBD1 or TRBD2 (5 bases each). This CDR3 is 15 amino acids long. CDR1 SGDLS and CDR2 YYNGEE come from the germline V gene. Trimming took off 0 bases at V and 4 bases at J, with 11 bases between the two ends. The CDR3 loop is CASSVEGTEYNEQFF. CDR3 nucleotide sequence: TGTGCCAGCAGCGTAGAAGGGACGGAGTACAATGAGCAGTTCTTC.

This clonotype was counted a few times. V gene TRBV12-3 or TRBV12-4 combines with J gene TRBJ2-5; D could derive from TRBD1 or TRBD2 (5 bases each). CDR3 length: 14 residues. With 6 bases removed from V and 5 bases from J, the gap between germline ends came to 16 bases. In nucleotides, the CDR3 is TGTGCCAGCAGGGGGAGAACGGGGCCGGAGACCCAGTACTTC. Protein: CASRGRTGPETQYF.

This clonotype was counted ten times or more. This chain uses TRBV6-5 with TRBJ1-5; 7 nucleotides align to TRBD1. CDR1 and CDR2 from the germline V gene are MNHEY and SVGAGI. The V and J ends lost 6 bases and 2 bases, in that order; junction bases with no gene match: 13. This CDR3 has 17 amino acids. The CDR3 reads CASSLGQAGGGNQPQHF. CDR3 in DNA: TGTGCCAGCAGCCTTGGACAGGCGGGCGGCGGCAATCAGCCCCAGCATTTT.

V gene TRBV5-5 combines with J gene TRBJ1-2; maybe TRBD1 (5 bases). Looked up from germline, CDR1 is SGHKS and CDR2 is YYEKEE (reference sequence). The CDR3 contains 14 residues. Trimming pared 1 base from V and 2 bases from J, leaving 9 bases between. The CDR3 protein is CASSLRQRNYGYTF. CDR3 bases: TGTGCCAGCAGCTTGCGACAGCGGAACTATGGCTACACCTTC.

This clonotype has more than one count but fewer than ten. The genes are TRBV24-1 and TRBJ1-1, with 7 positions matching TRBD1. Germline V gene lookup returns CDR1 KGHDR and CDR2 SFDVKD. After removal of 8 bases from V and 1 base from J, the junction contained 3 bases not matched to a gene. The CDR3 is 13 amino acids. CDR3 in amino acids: CATMRTGNTEAFF. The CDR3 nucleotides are TGTGCCACCATGCGGACAGGGAACACTGAAGCTTTCTTT.

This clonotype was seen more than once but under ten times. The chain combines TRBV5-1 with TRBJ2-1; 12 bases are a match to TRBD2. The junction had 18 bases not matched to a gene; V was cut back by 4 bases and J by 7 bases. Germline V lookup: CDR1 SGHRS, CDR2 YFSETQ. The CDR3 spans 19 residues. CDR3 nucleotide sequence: TGCGCCAGCAGCCACGCGACTAGCGGGAGCCCCGGGGTGGGAAATGAGCAGTTCTTC. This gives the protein CASSHATSGSPGVGNEQFF.

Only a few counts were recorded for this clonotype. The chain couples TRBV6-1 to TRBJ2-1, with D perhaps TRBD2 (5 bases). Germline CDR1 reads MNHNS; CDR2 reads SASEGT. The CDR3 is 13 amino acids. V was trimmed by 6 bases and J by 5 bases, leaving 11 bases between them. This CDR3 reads CASSQDFHNEQFF. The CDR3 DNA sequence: TGTGCCAGCAGCCAGGACTTTCACAATGAGCAGTTCTTC.

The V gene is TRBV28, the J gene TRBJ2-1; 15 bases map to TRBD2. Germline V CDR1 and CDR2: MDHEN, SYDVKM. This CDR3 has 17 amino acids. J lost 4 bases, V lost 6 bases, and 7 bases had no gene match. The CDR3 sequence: CASSLTGLAGGYNEQFF. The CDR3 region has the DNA TGTGCCAGCAGCCTGACAGGACTAGCGGGAGGGTACAATGAGCAGTTCTTC.

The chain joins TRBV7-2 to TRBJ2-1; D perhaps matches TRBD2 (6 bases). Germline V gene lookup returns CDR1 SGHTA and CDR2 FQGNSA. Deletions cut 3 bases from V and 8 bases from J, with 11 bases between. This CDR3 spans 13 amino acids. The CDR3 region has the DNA TGTGCCAGCAGCTTCTCAGCGGGCGATGAGCAGTTCTTC. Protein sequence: CASSFSAGDEQFF.